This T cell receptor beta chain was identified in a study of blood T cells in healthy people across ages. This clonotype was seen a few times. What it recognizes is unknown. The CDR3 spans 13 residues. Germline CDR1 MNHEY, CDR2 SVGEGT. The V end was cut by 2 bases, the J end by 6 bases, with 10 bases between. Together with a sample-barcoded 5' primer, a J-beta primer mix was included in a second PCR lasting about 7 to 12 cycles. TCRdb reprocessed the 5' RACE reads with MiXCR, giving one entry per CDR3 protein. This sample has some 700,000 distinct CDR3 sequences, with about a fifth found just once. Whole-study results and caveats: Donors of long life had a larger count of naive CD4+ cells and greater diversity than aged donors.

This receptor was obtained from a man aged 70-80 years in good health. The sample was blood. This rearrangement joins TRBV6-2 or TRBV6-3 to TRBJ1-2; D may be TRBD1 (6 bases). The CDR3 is CASSYRQEHGYTF. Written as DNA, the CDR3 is TGTGCCAGCAGTTACCGACAGGAGCATGGCTACACCTTC.